This TCR beta chain appears in the sequencing data of a study of T cells in localized non-small cell lung cancer (dated by TCRdb to 2020 to 2022). Regarding the research as a whole: The study analyzed T cell repertoires of hundreds of early-stage NSCLC patients, comparing tumors and uninvolved tumor-adjacent lungs. The cohort consisted of roughly 240 treatment-naive NSCLC patients whose localized lung tumors had been resected. The mean age of the NSCLC patients was roughly 63 years, with 130 or so men and 85 to 110 women.

The immunoSEQ Assay was used to sequence TCR beta CDR3 regions from DNA. On the study's bioinformatics: To compute T cell density, TCR beta template counts were normalized to usable DNA, which was estimated by amplifying housekeeping genes. Richness was estimated with the preseqR package, extrapolating to 400,000 templates for PBMC samples and 120,000 templates for tissue samples. Clonality was defined by subtracting Pielou's evenness from one. Differential abundance testing on productive amino-acid clonotypes, with a minimum total count of 5 and an alpha of 0.1, was used to identify tissue-enriched TCRs. The Jaccard Index and the Morisita Overlap Index were used to quantify repertoire overlap between compartments. GLIPH grouped TCR beta CDR3s together with public tetramer-defined viral CDR3s, and a viral motif had to include at least three viral sequences and show V-gene enrichment. Entries here come from immuneACCESS through TCRdb and include only in-frame sequences with V and J called. Some clones fail to appear in such tables; in the studies checked, an unresolved V gene covers under half of the shortfall, and the cause of the remainder is unknown. Clonal size and the V and J genes are those of that table, whereas D and trimming came from the DNA. The sample table shows roughly 40,000 clones, and 70% to 90% are seen once. 3.5% of the sample comes from the top ten.

With respect to this clone: The antigen this receptor binds is unknown. Base-call qualities are not available, and no considerably larger clone is one nucleotide away.

The germline V gene provides CDR1 SGHTA and CDR2 FQGNSA. V lost 1 base and J lost 0 bases; the stretch between them is 6 bases long. Including cysteine and phenylalanine, the CDR3 has 14 amino acids. The entry retains the CDR3 DNA only, 42 bases that are in frame from base 1. Summary of the overall study and its limitations: Because the study design was exploratory, TCR variables were selected using unadjusted p-values without false-discovery rate correction. Higher T cell density in blood was associated with longer overall survival, whereas higher clonality in adjacent lung was associated with shorter survival. Uninvolved tumor-adjacent lung showed the highest T cell clonality, higher than tumor, which suggests more focused antigenic responses in the uninvolved tumor-adjacent lung. Of the top 100 tumor clones, a median of roughly 53 were detected in paired uninvolved adjacent lung; approximately 28 were also among that lung's top 100. Because multi-region tumor sequencing was not performed, intratumor heterogeneity could not be ruled out.

At diagnosis, peripheral blood, uninvolved tumor-adjacent lung and tumor were collected and stored as a combination of fresh-frozen and FFPE material. Blood samples were analyzed as peripheral blood mononuclear cells for TCR repertoire profiling. The sample here was peripheral blood, taken before any cancer treatment. The sequence joins TRBV7-2 to TRBJ1-1, with no reliable assignment of the D segment. This receptor was identified in a man between 18 and 55 years old with stage I lung adenocarcinoma. CDR3 loop: CASSLGVMNTEAFF. The DNA reads TGTGCCAGCAGCTTAGGAGTCATGAACACTGAAGCTTTCTTT.